The next 30 T cell receptor beta chains were all read from a single sample in a study of neurological immune-mediated disorders. TCRdb used MiXCR to reprocess the 5' RACE reads, holding one entry per CDR3 protein. The data hold 130,000 or so distinct CDR3 sequences, with roughly 3.2% observed a single time. Sequenced sample: PBMCs. These receptors all come from a woman aged 25 to 39 with multiple sclerosis.

In its sample, this clonotype was seen many times. The V and J genes are TRBV12-3 or TRBV12-4 and TRBJ2-7, with D possibly being TRBD1 (6 bases). Trimming pared 5 bases from V and 9 bases from J, leaving 14 bases between. The CDR3 length is 12 residues. This chain's CDR3 is CASSQTGFGQYF. The CDR3 region has the DNA TGTGCCAGCAGTCAAACAGGGTTTGGGCAGTACTTC.

This clonotype showed up many times. The rearrangement uses TRBV7-2 and TRBJ2-1; D may be TRBD2 (6 bases). Germline loops: CDR1 SGHTA, CDR2 FQGNSA. Trimming pared 1 base from V and 1 base from J, leaving 11 bases between. The CDR3 is 16 amino acids. The CDR3 spells CASSLVFGGSYNEQFF. Here the CDR3 DNA reads TGTGCCAGCAGCTTAGTCTTTGGGGGGTCCTACAATGAGCAGTTCTTC.

A note on this clonotype: The conserved phenylalanine or tryptophan normally closing the CDR3 is absent here, so this likely arose from a read error. The chain uses TRBV5-1 and TRBJ1-4; no clear D. Looked up from germline, CDR1 is SGHRS and CDR2 is YFSETQ. The CDR3 is 13 residues long. The CDR3 DNA reads TGCGCCAGCAGCCTAACAACTACTGAAAAACTGTTTTGT. Translated: CASSLTTTEKLFC.

This clonotype was counted at least ten times. The chain is built from TRBV11-2 and TRBJ1-1; D gene ambiguous. The germline CDR1 and CDR2 sequences are SGHAT and FQNNGV. V shed 0 bases and J shed 2 bases, with 10 bases lying between them. The CDR3 length is 15 residues. CDR3 nucleotide sequence: TGTGCCAGCAGCTTAGAAAATCTCCAAAACACTGAAGCTTTCTTT. Its protein product is CASSLENLQNTEAFF.

This clonotype was seen only a few times. This chain joins TRBV15 and TRBJ2-1; a weak D match, TRBD1 (5 bases). The CDR3 has 15 residues. The V and J ends lost 0 bases and 5 bases respectively, with 11 bases between them. Germline loops: CDR1 LNHNV, CDR2 YYDKDF (reference sequence). CDR3 DNA sequence: TGTGCCACCAGCAGAGACGACAGAAGAGACAATGAGCAGTTCTTC. Translation: CATSRDDRRDNEQFF.

This clonotype showed up many times. The V call is TRBV20-1, the J call TRBJ2-1, with D possibly matching TRBD2 (5 bases). CDR1 and CDR2 (germline): DFQATT, SNEGSKA (reference sequence). Trimming took off 6 bases at V and 5 bases at J, with 11 bases between the two ends. The CDR3 runs 12 residues. The CDR3: CSARVLNNEQFF. CDR3 nucleotide sequence: TGCAGTGCGCGGGTTCTCAACAATGAGCAGTTCTTC.

The rearrangement joins TRBV12-3 or TRBV12-4 to TRBJ2-5, with D perhaps TRBD2 (5 bases). V was clipped by 8 bases and J by 0 bases, with 16 bases between them. The CDR3 consists of 15 residues. In nucleotides, the CDR3 is TGTGCCAGCTGTTACTGGACCGGGAACCAAGAGACCCAGTACTTC. Amino acid sequence: CASCYWTGNQETQYF.

This clonotype was seen ten or more times. The chain joins TRBV7-2 to TRBJ1-1, with D possibly TRBD1 on 5 matching bases. Trimming shortened V by 3 bases and J by 8 bases, and 7 bases separated the two germline ends. The CDR3 extends over 11 amino acids. Germline CDR1 reads SGHTA; CDR2 reads FQGNSA. The CDR3 here is CASSFHREAFF. The CDR3 DNA reads TGTGCCAGCAGCTTCCACAGGGAAGCTTTCTTT.

This sequence joins TRBV5-1 and TRBJ2-5; a weak D match, TRBD1 (6 bases). Trimming took 0 bases from V and 3 from J, leaving 6 bases between them. The CDR3 spans 13 residues. Germline V gene sequence: CDR1 SGHRS, CDR2 YFSETQ. The CDR3 DNA is TGCGCCAGCAGCTTGGAGGGGGAAGAGACCCAGTACTTC. It encodes CASSLEGEETQYF.

This clonotype was observed at least ten times. CDR3 protein: CASRNREAPEAFF. The CDR3, as DNA: TGTGCCAGCAGAAACAGGGAGGCGCCTGAAGCTTTCTTT. The chain carries TRBV27 and TRBJ1-1; tentatively, D is TRBD1 (6 bases). Trimming removed 6 bases at V and 6 bases at J, with 14 bases between. CDR1 is MNHEY, CDR2 SMNVEV, per germline (reference sequence). The CDR3 is 13 residues long.

In this sample, this clonotype turned up many times. This chain joins TRBV12-3 or TRBV12-4 and TRBJ2-5, with D hard to call. The V and J ends lost 1 base and 4 bases respectively, with 4 bases between them. CDR3 size: 12 residues. The CDR3 is CASSLGLETQYF. In nucleotides, the CDR3 is TGTGCCAGCAGTTTAGGGTTAGAGACCCAGTACTTC.

The chain carries TRBV28 and TRBJ2-1; 7 bases agree with TRBD1. The CDR3 consists of 14 residues. The J segment lost 7 bases and the V segment lost 3 bases, leaving 6 bases of the junction unmatched. Germline V gene lookup returns CDR1 MDHEN and CDR2 SYDVKM. CDR3 in amino acids: CASSFGAGGNEQFF. The CDR3 coding sequence is TGTGCCAGCAGTTTTGGGGCAGGGGGAAATGAGCAGTTCTTC.

Many counts were recorded for this clonotype. The gene calls are TRBV12-3 or TRBV12-4 and TRBJ1-6; 8 bases fit TRBD1. CDR3 length: 15 residues. V gave up 6 bases and J gave up 3 bases; unmatched junction bases: 4. The CDR3 region has the DNA TGTGCCAGCAGCCCTACAGGGGGCTATAATTCACCCCTCCACTTT. Translating it yields CASSPTGGYNSPLHF.

On this clonotype: The junction departs from germline at one end; a sequencing error may be responsible. The chain uses TRBV6-5 and TRBJ1-5; D gene ambiguous. CDR3 size: 15 residues. Germline CDR1 MNHEY, CDR2 SVGAGI. DNA for the CDR3: TGTGCCAGCAGTTTAGGCGGCGATAGCAATCAGACCCAGAATTTT. Amino acid sequence: CASSLGGDSNQTQNF.

This clonotype was found many times. The chain recombines TRBV5-1 with TRBJ2-3; D is unclear. In germline, CDR1 is SGHRS, CDR2 YFSETQ. The CDR3 runs 15 residues. Trimming took off 4 bases at V and 2 bases at J, with 14 bases between the two ends. The CDR3 bases are TGCGCCAGCAGCCCTCGGGCCACCCACACAGATACGCAGTATTTT. Translated: CASSPRATHTDTQYF.

The CDR3 loop reads CSASRPLGDTEAFF. DNA for the CDR3: TGCAGTGCTAGTAGGCCGTTGGGGGACACTGAAGCTTTCTTT. The chain is built from TRBV20-1 and TRBJ1-1, with a tentative D call TRBD1 (5 bases). V gave up 3 bases and J gave up 3 bases, with 14 bases separating them. Germline V gene lookup returns CDR1 DFQATT and CDR2 SNEGSKA (reference sequence). There are 14 residues in the CDR3.

This rearrangement joins TRBV5-1 to TRBJ1-1; D is perhaps TRBD1 (5 bases). The ends were cut back, 6 bases at V and 4 bases at J, with 22 bases in the middle. CDR3 length equals 16 residues. Per the germline V gene, CDR1 is SGHRS and CDR2 is YFSETQ. This chain's CDR3 is CASTFLTRDFGTEAFF. The DNA of the CDR3 is TGCGCCAGCACCTTTTTAACCAGGGATTTTGGCACTGAAGCTTTCTTT. Full variable domain (rest looked up from reference TRBV5-1 and TRBJ1-1): KAGVTQTPRYLIKTRGQQVTLSCSPISGHRSVSWYQQTPGQGLQFLFEYFSETQRNKGNFPGRFSGRQFSNSRSEMNVSTLELGDSALYLCASTFLTRDFGTEAFFGQGTRLTVV.

This clonotype was recorded many times. The chain links TRBV4-1 to TRBJ2-5, with D possibly TRBD2 on 5 matching bases. The CDR3 runs to 16 residues. From germline, CDR1 is MGHRA and CDR2 YSYEKL. Trimming removed 4 bases at V and 0 bases at J, with 15 bases between. CDR3 loop: CASSLPWTGYQETQYF. The CDR3 DNA follows: TGCGCCAGCAGCCTGCCCTGGACGGGGTACCAAGAGACCCAGTACTTC.

This clonotype turned up a few times. This may be a read error: a much more frequent sequence differs by one nucleotide. The chain recombines TRBV6-5 with TRBJ2-1; D call uncertain. The V end lost 2 bases, the J end lost 8 bases, and 10 bases lay between the germline ends. Per the germline V gene, CDR1 is MNHEY and CDR2 is SVGAGI. The CDR3 length is 13 residues. The CDR3 DNA sequence: TGTGCCAGCAGTTACACCGGCGAGGATGAGCAGTTCTTC. Protein product: CASSYTGEDEQFF.

This clonotype came up many times. The V call is TRBV29-1, the J call TRBJ1-3; D call uncertain. The V gene's germline CDR1 is SQVTM and CDR2 ANQGSEA. Trimming shortened V by 7 bases and J by 3 bases, and 22 bases separated the two germline ends. The CDR3 has 16 residues. The CDR3 loop is CSAEEREKGIGNTIYF. Written as DNA, the CDR3 is TGCAGCGCAGAAGAGAGAGAGAAAGGCATTGGAAACACCATATATTTT.

This clonotype was seen at least ten times. The CDR3 reads CASSLVRTGTDNEQFF. The DNA for the CDR3 is TGTGCCAGCAGCTTAGTGCGTACCGGGACAGACAATGAGCAGTTCTTC. The chain recombines TRBV7-9 with TRBJ2-1; 7 nucleotides agree with TRBD1. The J segment lost 5 bases and the V segment lost 1 base, leaving 8 bases of the junction unmatched. This CDR3 comprises 16 residues. In germline, CDR1 is SEHNR, CDR2 FQNEAQ (reference sequence).

As concerns this clonotype: This may arise from a read error, as a much more abundant clone is one base away. This rearrangement joins TRBV2 to TRBJ1-4, with D hard to call. The CDR3 runs 14 residues. Looked up from germline, CDR1 is SNHLY and CDR2 is FYNNEI. V lost 8 bases and J lost 5, with 15 bases in between. The CDR3 reads CASGLGNPNEKLFF. The CDR3 nucleotides are TGTGCCAGCGGCTTGGGAAACCCCAATGAAAAACTGTTTTTT.

This clonotype was counted many times. This chain links TRBV7-9 with TRBJ2-1, with D perhaps being TRBD1 or TRBD2 (5 bases each). The CDR3 runs to 16 residues. The V and J ends lost 1 base and 2 bases respectively, with 12 bases between them. CDR1 SEHNR and CDR2 FQNEAQ come from the germline V gene (reference sequence). CDR3 DNA: TGTGCCAGCAGCTTAGTGGGCAGGGAGCCCTACAATGAGCAGTTCTTC. This translates into CASSLVGREPYNEQFF.

This clonotype showed up many times. The J gene is TRBJ2-3, the V gene TRBV5-6; unclear D gene. The CDR3 consists of 13 residues. Germline V CDR1 and CDR2: SGHDT, YYEEEE. V lost 0 bases, J lost 6 bases, and 8 bases lay in between. CDR3 sequence reads: CASSLAPADTQYF. CDR3 nucleotides: TGTGCCAGCAGCTTGGCCCCAGCGGATACGCAGTATTTT.

In this sample, this clonotype turned up many times. The chain links TRBV12-3 or TRBV12-4 to TRBJ1-1; TRBD1 agrees at 12 bases. The J segment lost 6 bases and the V segment lost 6 bases, leaving 5 bases of the junction unmatched. The CDR3 loop spans 14 amino acids. Here the CDR3 reads CASRGQGATSEAFF. CDR3 nucleotide sequence: TGTGCCAGCAGGGGACAGGGGGCTACTTCTGAAGCTTTCTTT.

This clonotype was recorded at least ten times. The chain couples TRBV5-1 to TRBJ2-1, with D unclear. Germline V gives CDR1 SGHRS, CDR2 YFSETQ. The V and J ends lost 1 base and 5 bases respectively, with 7 bases between them. The CDR3 is 13 residues long. CDR3 in amino acids: CASSLIGDNEQFF. The CDR3 nucleotides are TGCGCCAGCAGCTTGATTGGGGACAATGAGCAGTTCTTC.

The table lists this clonotype with many counts. V gene TRBV20-1 combines with J gene TRBJ2-7; TRBD2 matches at 12 bases. Germline V CDR1 and CDR2: DFQATT, SNEGSKA (reference sequence). The CDR3 loop spans 17 amino acids. The ends lost 4 bases at V and 0 bases at J; junction bases unmatched: 10. As DNA, the CDR3 is TGCAGTGCTACCTCAGAACTAGCGGGAGGATCCTCCTACGAGCAGTACTTC. It translates to CSATSELAGGSSYEQYF.

There are many counts of this clonotype. J is TRBJ1-5 and V is TRBV10-3; D not certain. Looked up from germline, CDR1 is ENHRY and CDR2 is SYGVKD. The CDR3 sequence is 13 residues long. Trimming cost V 7 bases and J 6 bases, with 13 bases left between them. The CDR3 DNA is TGTGCCATCACAGAGGCGGCGGGTCAGCCCCAGCATTTT. It translates to CAITEAAGQPQHF.

In its sample, this clonotype was seen many times. This sequence joins TRBV5-6 and TRBJ2-1, with 7 nucleotides matching TRBD2. Germline CDR1 SGHDT, CDR2 YYEEEE. This CDR3 comprises 13 residues. Trimming cost V 5 bases and J 8 bases; bases outside gene matches: 7. The CDR3 coding sequence is TGTGCCAGCAGTCGCGGGAGCAGCGATGAGCAGTTCTTC. Its translation is CASSRGSSDEQFF.

This clonotype was observed at least ten times. The chain joins TRBV5-1 to TRBJ2-5; a possible D gene is TRBD2 (5 bases). Trimming removed 2 bases from V and 4 bases from J, with 6 bases in between. The CDR3 runs to 12 residues. In germline, CDR1 is SGHRS, CDR2 YFSETQ. The CDR3 protein is CASSFEGETQYF. The DNA of the CDR3 is TGCGCCAGCAGCTTTGAGGGAGAGACCCAGTACTTC. Full variable domain (missing parts from reference TRBV5-1 and TRBJ2-5): KAGVTQTPRYLIKTRGQQVTLSCSPISGHRSVSWYQQTPGQGLQFLFEYFSETQRNKGNFPGRFSGRQFSNSRSEMNVSTLELGDSALYLCASSFEGETQYFGPGTRLLVL.